These T cell receptor beta chains were read from a single sample in a study of CD8+ T cells in alopecia areata. Measured with immunoSEQ multiplex PCR; TCRdb has only the in-frame clones, and not every one. Seen here are more than 150,000 clones, 59% observed once, and the top ten hold 14% to 15%. The sequencing here drew on CD4+ T cells sorted from blood, taken at week 0. Receptors originate from a human donor with alopecia areata. Each CDR3 is given with its conserved first and last residue. D genes are given only for firm matches. The size of a clone is reported for some rows only, either as once, few or many, or as a class for expanded clones.

v_gene	j_gene	d_gene	abundance	CDR3aa	CDR3nt
TRBV7-6	TRBJ2-5	-	-	CASSLGQGETQYF	TGTGCCAGCAGCTTAGGGCAGGGCGAGACCCAGTACTTC
TRBV7-2	TRBJ1-3	-	few	CASSLKGPISGNTIYF	TGTGCCAGCAGCTTAAAGGGACCAATCTCCGGAAACACCATATATTTT
TRBV29-1	TRBJ1-4	-	-	CSVDRGTNEKLFF	TGCAGCGTTGATCGAGGAACTAATGAAAAACTGTTTTTT
TRBV30	TRBJ1-2	-	-	CAWSVGEDYGYTF	TGTGCCTGGAGTGTTGGGGAGGACTATGGCTACACCTTC
TRBV5-1	TRBJ2-6	-	-	CASSLGVQVLGANVLTF	TGCGCCAGCAGCTTGGGGGTCCAGGTTCTTGGGGCCAACGTCCTGACTTTC
TRBV27	TRBJ2-5	-	once	CASSHSQETQYF	TGTGCCAGCAGCCACTCACAAGAGACCCAGTACTTC
TRBV29-1	TRBJ2-1	TRBD1	-	CSVWDRLNNEQFF	TGCAGCGTCTGGGACAGGCTTAACAATGAGCAGTTCTTC
TRBV14	TRBJ2-7	-	few	CASSQDWKPEQYF	TGTGCCAGCAGCCAAGATTGGAAGCCCGAGCAGTACTTC
TRBV30	TRBJ1-4	-	-	CAWSWRFGEKLFF	TGTGCCTGGAGTTGGAGGTTCGGCGAAAAACTGTTTTTT
TRBV29-1	TRBJ1-3	-	few	CSATGATGSGNTIYF	TGCAGCGCGACTGGCGCAACTGGCTCTGGAAACACCATATATTTT
TRBV7-9	TRBJ1-1	-	-	CASSFAVGQNTEAFF	TGTGCCAGCAGCTTCGCAGTCGGACAGAACACTGAAGCTTTCTTT
TRBV19	TRBJ2-5	TRBD1	-	CASSRTGVLETQYF	TGTGCCAGTAGTAGGACAGGGGTTTTGGAGACCCAGTACTTC
TRBV14	TRBJ2-1	-	-	CASSQVYYPTYNEQFF	TGTGCCAGCAGCCAAGTCTACTACCCCACCTACAATGAGCAGTTCTTC
TRBV29-1	TRBJ1-2	TRBD1	-	CSVGLGQGSHVNYGYTF	TGCAGCGTAGGTCTGGGACAGGGGAGCCATGTAAACTATGGCTACACCTTC
TRBV11-2	TRBJ2-5	-	-	CASSIDRQETQYF	TGTGCCAGCAGCATTGACCGCCAAGAGACCCAGTACTTC
TRBV6-6	TRBJ1-2	-	once	CASSYVGRNGYTF	TGTGCCAGCAGTTACGTTGGGCGTAATGGCTACACCTTC
TRBV7-9	TRBJ2-5	-	-	CASRIDVQETQYF	TGTGCCAGCAGGATCGACGTCCAAGAGACCCAGTACTTC
TRBV15	TRBJ1-2	-	few	CATSRDPFTGINYGYTF	TGTGCCACCAGCAGAGACCCCTTCACAGGAATAAACTATGGCTACACCTTC
TRBV9	TRBJ1-6	-	few	CASSVAGPGNSPLHF	TGTGCCAGCAGCGTGGCGGGCCCGGGGAATTCACCCCTCCACTTT
TRBV4-2	TRBJ2-3	TRBD2	-	CASSQDYSLAGGRDNTQYF	TGTGCCAGCAGCCAAGATTACAGCCTAGCGGGGGGGCGTGACAATACGCAGTATTTT
TRBV10-3	TRBJ2-7	TRBD1	once	CAISEGQGARGEQYF	TGTGCCATCAGTGAGGGGCAGGGGGCACGGGGCGAGCAGTACTTC
TRBV10-3	TRBJ2-5	TRBD1	-	CAIRGTGGLETQYF	TGTGCCATCAGGGGGACAGGGGGACTCGAGACCCAGTACTTC
TRBV9	TRBJ2-1	TRBD1	-	CASSGRQGFVPYNERFF	TGTGCCAGCAGCGGGAGACAGGGGTTTGTGCCCTACAATGAGCGGTTCTTC
TRBV9	TRBJ2-2	-	few	CASSSGTPNTGELFF	TGTGCCAGCAGTTCCGGGACACCGAACACCGGGGAGCTGTTTTTT
TRBV9	TRBJ2-7	-	-	CASSGGFSGRYEQYF	TGTGCCAGCAGCGGCGGGTTCAGCGGCCGCTACGAGCAGTACTTC
TRBV5-1	TRBJ1-1	TRBD1	-	CASSPRPDRQNTEAFF	TGCGCCAGCAGCCCGCGGCCGGACAGGCAGAACACTGAAGCTTTCTTT
TRBV27	TRBJ1-2	-	few	CASSSPGRGYTF	TGTGCCAGCAGTTCTCCGGGCCGTGGCTACACCTTC
TRBV29-1	TRBJ2-7	TRBD1	-	CSVNRGNNEQYF	TGCAGCGTTAACAGGGGGAATAACGAGCAGTACTTC
TRBV11-2	TRBJ1-5	TRBD1	-	CASRQTGQENQPQHF	TGTGCCAGCAGACAAACGGGACAGGAAAATCAGCCCCAGCATTTT
TRBV2	TRBJ2-3	-	few	CASSYLTDTQYF	TGTGCCAGCAGTTACCTCACAGATACGCAGTATTTT
TRBV6-5	TRBJ1-5	-	few	CASRQGTTQPQHF	TGTGCCAGCAGACAGGGAACAACTCAGCCCCAGCATTTT
TRBV30	TRBJ2-3	TRBD1	once	CAWSEGMTGETDTQYF	TGTGCCTGGAGTGAAGGGATGACAGGGGAAACAGATACGCAGTATTTT
TRBV2	TRBJ1-6	-	-	CAGYREGSPLHF	TGTGCCGGCTACAGGGAGGGTTCACCCCTCCACTTT
TRBV9	TRBJ1-2	-	-	CASSVNYGYTF	TGTGCCAGCAGCGTAAACTATGGCTACACCTTC
TRBV6-1	TRBJ1-1	-	-	CASSETMNTEAFF	TGTGCCAGCAGTGAAACCATGAACACTGAAGCTTTCTTT
TRBV5-1	TRBJ2-6	-	few	CASSLELGANVLTF	TGCGCCAGCAGCTTGGAGCTTGGGGCCAACGTCCTGACTTTC
TRBV30	TRBJ1-3	-	-	CAWKGSGNTIYF	TGTGCCTGGAAGGGATCTGGAAACACCATATATTTT
TRBV29-1	TRBJ1-1	TRBD1	-	CSVARTTGGGTEAFF	TGCAGCGTTGCCCGTACAACAGGGGGTGGAACTGAAGCTTTCTTT
TRBV2	TRBJ1-6	-	few	CASIAGLRSPLHF	TGTGCCAGCATCGCAGGGCTGCGGTCACCCCTCCACTTT
TRBV5-1	TRBJ1-3	-	few	CASSPDVLGNSGNTIYF	TGCGCCAGCAGCCCGGACGTGTTGGGGAACTCTGGAAACACCATATATTTT
TRBV11-3	TRBJ2-2	TRBD1	few	CASSLRTGPGELFF	TGTGCCAGCAGCCTCCGGACAGGCCCCGGGGAGCTGTTTTTT
TRBV6-6	TRBJ1-5	TRBD1	few	CASSSGRGNNQPQHF	TGTGCCAGCAGTTCAGGCAGGGGGAACAATCAGCCCCAGCATTTT
TRBV2	TRBJ2-2	-	-	CASKWDNTGELFF	TGTGCCAGCAAGTGGGACAACACCGGGGAGCTGTTTTTT
TRBV5-1	TRBJ1-4	-	-	CASSLGGTLWEKLFF	TGCGCCAGCAGCTTGGGCGGGACATTATGGGAAAAACTGTTTTTT